Listed below are T cell receptor beta chains from one sample, sequenced in a study of blood T cell repertoires in COVID-19. Profiling relied on immunoSEQ multiplex PCR, and the TCRdb table lists in-frame clones only, not all of them. The profile shows hundreds of thousands of clones, 87% of them singletons. Sequencing input: PBMCs or T cells enriched from blood (not recorded which). The receptor source for this set is a woman younger than 45 who had recovered from COVID-19. Each CDR3 is given with its conserved first and last residue. A D gene is named only where the DNA matches it firmly. Size is omitted from some rows. Given values are once, few, many or a class for expanded clones.

size | J | D | V | length | CDR3 | DNA
. | TRBJ2-4 | . | TRBV25-1 | 14 | CASSEPGAKNIQYF | TGTGCCAGCAGTGAACCAGGGGCCAAAAACATTCAGTACTTC
. | TRBJ2-1 | TRBD2 | TRBV3-1/TRBV3-2 | 14 | CASSPAGGHNEQFF | TGTGCCAGCAGCCCGGCGGGGGGCCACAATGAGCAGTTCTTC
. | TRBJ1-2 | TRBD1 | TRBV7-2 | 16 | CASSSPRTGGNYGYTF | TGTGCCAGCAGCTCTCCCAGGACAGGCGGTAACTATGGCTACACCTTC
. | TRBJ2-5 | TRBD1 | TRBV28 | 14 | CASSLWSGGQTQYF | TGTGCCAGCAGTTTATGGTCAGGGGGCCAGACCCAGTACTTC
. | TRBJ2-7 | TRBD2 | TRBV11-2 | 15 | CASSLETSGFYEQYF | TGTGCCAGCAGCTTAGAGACTAGCGGGTTTTACGAGCAGTACTTC
. | TRBJ2-3 | TRBD2 | TRBV7-9 | 15 | CASSLRRGDTDTQYF | TGTGCCAGCAGCTTGAGGCGGGGGGACACAGATACGCAGTATTTT
. | TRBJ2-7 | TRBD1 | TRBV5-1 | 15 | CASRAGTGEIYEQYF | TGCGCCAGCAGAGCCGGGACAGGGGAAATCTACGAGCAGTACTTC
. | TRBJ2-1 | TRBD2 | TRBV5-1 | 15 | CASMTSGGWGGEQFF | TGCGCCAGCATGACTAGCGGGGGCTGGGGAGGTGAGCAGTTCTTC
once | TRBJ1-3 | . | TRBV30 | 14 | CAWSGSGSGNTIYF | TGTGCCTGGAGTGGGTCAGGGTCTGGAAACACCATATATTTT
. | TRBJ1-1 | . | TRBV2 | 13 | CASRVQGNTEAFF | TGTGCCAGCAGAGTACAGGGGAACACTGAAGCTTTCTTT
. | TRBJ1-3 | . | TRBV12-3/TRBV12-4 | 11 | CASSSGNTIYF | TGTGCCAGCAGTAGCGGAAACACCATATATTTT
. | TRBJ2-7 | TRBD1 | TRBV9 | 15 | CASSVAAGQGNEQYF | TGTGCCAGCAGCGTAGCTGCGGGACAGGGGAACGAGCAGTACTTC
. | TRBJ2-1 | TRBD2 | TRBV7-8 | 14 | CASSDSGGHNEQFF | TGTGCCAGCAGCGATAGCGGGGGGCACAATGAGCAGTTCTTC
. | TRBJ1-6 | . | TRBV7-9 | 17 | CASSRGPGSSYNSPLHF | TGTGCCAGCAGCCGAGGACCGGGGAGCTCCTATAATTCACCCCTCCACTTT
. | TRBJ1-1 | TRBD1 | TRBV7-2 | 14 | CASSFQGAATEAFF | TGTGCCAGCAGCTTTCAGGGGGCTGCCACTGAAGCTTTCTTT
. | TRBJ2-7 | TRBD1 | TRBV7-9 | 15 | CASSLGTGIFYEQYF | TGTGCCAGCAGCTTAGGGACAGGGATTTTCTACGAGCAGTACTTC
. | TRBJ2-7 | . | TRBV7-9 | 16 | CASSLGDSSFLDEQYF | TGTGCCAGCAGCTTGGGGGACTCCTCTTTCCTTGACGAGCAGTACTTC
. | TRBJ1-5 | TRBD1 | TRBV7-6 | 15 | CASSSGTGGNQPQHF | TGTGCCAGCAGCTCCGGGACAGGGGGCAATCAGCCCCAGCATTTT
. | TRBJ1-6 | TRBD1 | TRBV4-3 | 15 | CASSVDRVKNSPLHF | TGCGCCAGCAGCGTTGACAGGGTTAAGAATTCACCCCTCCACTTT
. | TRBJ2-4 | TRBD2 | TRBV7-8 | 19 | CASSLVGRGALGAKNIQYF | TGTGCCAGCAGCTTAGTCGGGCGGGGGGCTCTAGGAGCCAAAAACATTCAGTACTTC
once | TRBJ2-7 | . | TRBV5-1 | 14 | CASSLGTASYEQYF | TGCGCCAGCAGCTTGGGTACAGCCTCCTACGAGCAGTACTTC
. | TRBJ2-7 | TRBD2 | TRBV14 | 15 | CASSQKWGGTDEQYF | TGTGCCAGCAGCCAAAAGTGGGGGGGTACGGATGAGCAGTACTTC
. | TRBJ2-1 | TRBD2 | TRBV24-1 | 14 | CATSSAGVGNEQFF | TGTGCCACCAGTTCCGCGGGGGTGGGTAATGAGCAGTTCTTC
. | TRBJ2-1 | TRBD1 | TRBV9 | 15 | CASSDGTGGRNEQFF | TGTGCCAGCAGTGATGGGACAGGGGGACGGAATGAGCAGTTCTTC
many | TRBJ2-1 | TRBD2 | TRBV20-1 | 16 | CSASLWTSGGGNEQFF | TGCAGTGCTAGTCTCTGGACTAGCGGGGGAGGCAATGAGCAGTTCTTC
few | TRBJ2-2 | . | TRBV4-3 | 15 | CASSQEKRLGGELFF | TGCGCCAGCAGCCAAGAGAAGAGACTCGGCGGGGAGCTGTTTTTT
few | TRBJ1-5 | . | TRBV28 | 14 | CASSLGGSNQPQHF | TGTGCCAGCAGTTTAGGGGGCAGCAATCAGCCCCAGCATTTT
. | TRBJ1-3 | . | TRBV19 | 14 | CASSGTAAGNTIYF | TGTGCCAGTAGCGGGACTGCCGCTGGAAACACCATATATTTT
. | TRBJ2-7 | TRBD1 | TRBV6-2/TRBV6-3 | 17 | CASSFPSSDRGRDEQYF | TGTGCCAGCAGTTTCCCATCTTCGGACAGGGGGCGGGACGAGCAGTACTTC
. | TRBJ1-2 | TRBD1 | TRBV30 | 15 | CAWVDQTGGGYGYTF | TGTGCCTGGGTGGATCAAACAGGGGGCGGATATGGCTACACCTTC
. | TRBJ1-1 | TRBD1 | TRBV7-2 | 15 | CASSFQTGTNTEAFF | TGTGCCAGCAGCTTCCAGACAGGGACCAACACTGAAGCTTTCTTT
. | TRBJ2-1 | TRBD2 | TRBV6-2/TRBV6-3 | 16 | CASSYAPGLAGVEQFF | TGTGCCAGCAGTTACGCGCCGGGACTAGCGGGGGTTGAGCAGTTCTTC
. | TRBJ1-3 | TRBD1 | TRBV4-3 | 17 | CASSQGAPDRGGNTIYF | TGCGCCAGCAGCCAAGGAGCCCCGGACAGGGGCGGAAACACCATATATTTT
. | TRBJ1-2 | . | TRBV13 | 12 | CASSLGGDGYTF | TGTGCCAGCAGCTTAGGAGGGGATGGCTACACCTTC
. | TRBJ1-6 | . | TRBV5-6 | 14 | CASSSRAGGSPLHF | TGTGCCAGCAGCTCTAGGGCCGGAGGTTCACCCCTCCACTTT
. | TRBJ1-1 | . | TRBV6-4 | 14 | CASRLQGGNTEAFF | TGTGCCAGCAGGCTACAGGGCGGGAACACTGAAGCTTTCTTT
. | TRBJ1-6 | . | TRBV3-1/TRBV3-2 | 15 | CASSQGGGANSPLHF | TGTGCCAGCAGCCAAGGGGGGGGCGCTAATTCACCCCTCCACTTT
. | TRBJ1-6 | . | TRBV7-9 | 14 | CASSLVAGPSPLHF | TGTGCCAGCAGCTTAGTGGCGGGGCCCTCACCCCTCCACTTT
. | TRBJ1-1 | . | TRBV2 | 13 | CASRLQGGTEAFF | TGTGCCAGCAGGCTACAAGGGGGCACTGAAGCTTTCTTT
. | TRBJ1-5 | . | TRBV3-1/TRBV3-2 | 14 | CASSQVIGNQPQHF | TGTGCCAGCAGCCAAGTTATAGGCAATCAGCCCCAGCATTTT
. | TRBJ2-1 | . | TRBV28 | 15 | CASSLGDNSYNEQFF | TGTGCCAGCAGTTTAGGGGACAACTCCTACAATGAGCAGTTCTTC
. | TRBJ2-1 | TRBD2 | TRBV5-1 | 16 | CASSLESSGGYNEQFF | TGCGCCAGCAGCTTGGAGTCTAGCGGGGGCTACAATGAGCAGTTCTTC
. | TRBJ1-3 | . | TRBV18 | 16 | CASSPKRADSGNTIYF | TGTGCCAGCTCACCCAAGAGGGCCGACTCTGGAAACACCATATATTTT
. | TRBJ2-1 | . | TRBV5-5 | 14 | CASSLGPPMIEQFF | TGTGCCAGCAGCTTGGGGCCACCGATGATTGAGCAGTTCTTC
. | TRBJ1-2 | . | TRBV7-9 | 16 | CASSSPRQTRRYGYTF | TGTGCCAGCAGCTCACCCCGACAGACCCGCCGCTATGGCTACACCTTC
. | TRBJ2-3 | . | TRBV10-1 | 13 | CASSETPTDTQYF | TGCGCCAGCAGTGAGACACCGACAGATACGCAGTATTTT
. | TRBJ1-5 | TRBD1 | TRBV6-5 | 14 | CASYRGMGNQPQHF | TGTGCCAGCTACAGGGGAATGGGCAATCAGCCCCAGCATTTT
. | TRBJ2-5 | . | TRBV30 | 15 | CAWSLSGSLQETQYF | TGTGCCTGGAGCCTCTCCGGGTCCCTTCAGGAGACCCAGTACTTC
. | TRBJ1-5 | . | TRBV5-6 | 12 | CASSAGNQPQHF | TGTGCCAGCAGTGCGGGCAATCAGCCCCAGCATTTT
. | TRBJ1-6 | . | TRBV13 | 16 | CASSPSGAPYNSPLHF | TGTGCCAGCAGCCCGTCCGGAGCCCCCTATAATTCACCCCTCCACTTT
. | TRBJ1-1 | . | TRBV30 | 13 | CAWRRLMNTEAFF | TGTGCCTGGAGGCGCCTCATGAACACTGAAGCTTTCTTT
few | TRBJ1-6 | TRBD1 | TRBV2 | 14 | CASAITGGPSPLHF | TGTGCCAGCGCTATCACAGGGGGCCCATCACCCCTCCACTTT